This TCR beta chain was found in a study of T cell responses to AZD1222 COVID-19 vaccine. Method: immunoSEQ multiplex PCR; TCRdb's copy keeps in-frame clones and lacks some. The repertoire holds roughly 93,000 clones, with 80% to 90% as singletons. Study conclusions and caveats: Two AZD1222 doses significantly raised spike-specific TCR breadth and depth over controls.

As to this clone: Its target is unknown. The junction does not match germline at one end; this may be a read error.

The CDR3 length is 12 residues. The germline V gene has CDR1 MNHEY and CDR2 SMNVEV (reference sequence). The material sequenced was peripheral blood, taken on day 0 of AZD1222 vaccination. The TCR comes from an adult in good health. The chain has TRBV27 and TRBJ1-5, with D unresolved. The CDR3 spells CASRVYGQLQHF. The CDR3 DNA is TGTGCCAGCAGGGTTTATGGTCAGCTCCAGCATTTT.